Following are 14 T cell receptor beta chains from one sample sequenced in a study of blood T cell repertoires in COVID-19. Repertoires were generated with immunoSEQ multiplex PCR, while TCRdb's copy carries only in-frame clones and drops some. The profile shows 200,000 to 300,000 clones, about 82% of them singletons. The sample taken for sequencing was PBMCs or T cells enriched from blood (not recorded which). All receptors derive from a woman aged 45-60 years who had recovered from COVID-19.

The V gene is TRBV2, the J gene TRBJ1-5; no clear D. Germline CDR1 and CDR2: SNHLY and FYNNEI. This CDR3 spans 14 amino acids. V was cut by 1 base and J by 1 base, with 5 bases left in between. The CDR3 region has the DNA TGTGCCAGCAGTGAAGTAGTAAGCAATCAGCCCCAGCATTTT. Translated: CASSEVVSNQPQHF.

The genes are TRBV19 and TRBJ1-4; TRBD1 might be the D (5 bases). The germline CDR1 and CDR2 sequences are LNHDA and SQIVND (reference sequence). V lost 5 bases and J 5 bases, leaving 15 bases between the germline ends. The CDR3 covers 15 residues. CDR3 sequence: CASSDQGRWNEKLFF. The CDR3 DNA sequence: TGTGCCAGTAGTGATCAGGGCCGGTGGAATGAAAAACTGTTTTTT.

This sequence joins TRBV18 and TRBJ1-6; 7 bases fit TRBD1. The V gene's germline CDR1 is KGHSH and CDR2 LQKENI. CDR3 length: 16 amino acids. V shed 3 bases, J shed 4 bases, and the junction held 6 bases outside the gene matches. The CDR3: CASSPAGTVYNSPLHF. CDR3 coding DNA: TGTGCCAGCTCACCGGCGGGGACAGTTTATAATTCACCCCTCCACTTT.

The chain uses TRBV3-1 (or the pseudogene TRBV3-2) and TRBJ2-6; no firm D call. Germline V gives CDR1 LGHDT, CDR2 YNNKEL (reference sequence). CDR3 length: 15 amino acids. Trimming cost V 4 bases and J 0 bases, with 7 bases left between them. As DNA, the CDR3 is TGTGCCAGCAGCCCACGGAGCTCTGGGGCCAACGTCCTGACTTTC. Translation gives CASSPRSSGANVLTF.

This chain connects TRBV5-1 to TRBJ2-2, with 11 bases lining up with TRBD2. The germline V gene encodes CDR1 SGHRS and CDR2 YFSETQ. There are 17 residues in the CDR3. V dropped 4 bases and J dropped 0; count of bases not matched to a gene: 5. The CDR3 here is CASSRLAGPTNTGELFF. The CDR3 DNA is TGCGCCAGCAGCCGACTAGCGGGGCCTACGAACACCGGGGAGCTGTTTTTT.

The rearrangement links TRBV30 to TRBJ1-5; 9 positions match TRBD1. J gave up 5 bases and V 2 bases, and 4 bases lay outside the gene matches. CDR1 GTSNPN and CDR2 SVGIG come from the germline V gene (reference sequence). The CDR3 has 14 residues. The CDR3 is CAWSSGTGYQPQHF. CDR3 DNA: TGTGCCTGGAGTTCTGGGACAGGGTATCAGCCCCAGCATTTT.

The chain carries TRBV24-1 and TRBJ2-3; tentatively, D is TRBD2 (6 bases). CDR1 and CDR2 from the germline V gene are KGHDR and SFDVKD. Trimming removed 7 bases from V and 2 bases from J, with 9 bases in between. The CDR3 has 13 residues. Written as DNA, the CDR3 is TGTGCCACCAGCGGGACTTCCACAGATACGCAGTATTTT. Residues: CATSGTSTDTQYF.

Here the CDR3 DNA reads TGTGCCAGCACCTCAGTGACAGGCAAGACTGCGTACAATGAGCAGTTCTTC. Protein sequence: CASTSVTGKTAYNEQFF. The genes are TRBV7-9 and TRBJ2-1, with TRBD1 as a possible D gene (6 bases). Germline V gene sequence: CDR1 SEHNR, CDR2 FQNEAQ (reference sequence). V lost 7 bases and J lost 4, with 23 bases in between. The CDR3 sequence is 17 residues long.

In its sample, this clone was seen once. The CDR3 region is CASSQGGSLSTDTQYF. Written as DNA, the CDR3 is TGTGCCAGCAGCCAAGGCGGGAGTCTTAGCACAGATACGCAGTATTTT. This chain links TRBV14 with TRBJ2-3; 7 bases fit TRBD2. Germline CDR1 is SGHDN and CDR2 is FVKESK. V dropped 1 base and J dropped 0; count of bases not matched to a gene: 4. The CDR3 has 16 amino acids.

V is TRBV30 and J is TRBJ2-5, with a weak D call TRBD2 (6 bases). The CDR3 contains 10 residues. Germline lookup yields CDR1 GTSNPN and CDR2 SVGIG (reference sequence). V was trimmed by 8 bases and J by 5 bases, leaving 9 bases between them. The DNA of the CDR3 is TGTGCCGGGGGGAGGGAGACCCAGTACTTC. Protein product: CAGGRETQYF. The full variable domain, in which reference TRBV30 and TRBJ2-5 provide the parts outside the CDR3, is SQTIHQWPATLVQPVGSPLSLECTVEGTSNPNLYWYRQAAGRGLQLLFYSVGIGQISSEVPQNLSASRPQDRQFILSSKKLLLSDSGFYLCAGGRETQYFGPGTRLLVL.

The rearrangement links TRBV5-1 to TRBJ2-3; 7 nucleotides match TRBD2. The CDR3 sequence is 16 residues long. Germline V gives CDR1 SGHRS, CDR2 YFSETQ. V lost 6 bases to trimming and J lost 1 base; unmatched junction nucleotides: 11. CDR3 sequence (DNA): TGCGCCAGCACCCCCCGCGCCACTAGCGGCACAGATACGCAGTATTTT. It encodes CASTPRATSGTDTQYF.

The rearrangement uses TRBV28 and TRBJ2-5; 8 nucleotides agree with TRBD2. The J segment lost 4 bases and the V segment lost 0 bases, leaving 1 base of the junction unmatched. The CDR3 is 14 residues long. Germline V gene lookup returns CDR1 MDHEN and CDR2 SYDVKM. The CDR3 sequence: CASSLWAGGETQYF. Written as DNA, the CDR3 is TGTGCCAGCAGTTTATGGGCGGGAGGAGAGACCCAGTACTTC.

V and J are TRBV7-2 and TRBJ2-3; 7 nucleotides line up with TRBD1. V was clipped by 1 base and J by 2 bases; unmatched bases: 6. This CDR3 is 16 amino acids long. Germline values: CDR1 SGHTA, CDR2 FQGNSA. The CDR3, as DNA: TGTGCCAGCAGCTTAGGAGGGACAGCTCTCACAGATACGCAGTATTTT. Translating gives CASSLGGTALTDTQYF.

In its sample, this clone was seen once. The chain has TRBV28 and TRBJ2-7; weak D call: TRBD2 (5 bases). Trimming shortened V by 7 bases and J by 3 bases, and 19 bases separated the two germline ends. Germline V gene lookup returns CDR1 MDHEN and CDR2 SYDVKM. The CDR3 has 15 residues. This chain's CDR3 is CASTSSLLEDYEQYF. The CDR3 DNA sequence: TGTGCCAGCACCTCCTCCCTACTGGAGGACTACGAGCAGTACTTC.